The 18 T cell receptor beta chains in this list originate from one sample, sequenced in a study of T cell responses to AZD1222 COVID-19 vaccine. Sequencing used immunoSEQ multiplex PCR; TCRdb keeps in-frame clones, though not all of them. The table has around 150,000 clones, approximately 94% seen once. Source: peripheral blood, taken 28 days after the second AZD1222 dose. Receptor source: an adult who received the AZD1222 COVID-19 vaccine.

This chain uses TRBV9 with TRBJ1-1, with D unresolved. V was clipped by 0 bases and J by 7 bases, with 10 bases between them. The germline gives CDR1 SGDLS, CDR2 YYNGEE. The CDR3 has 13 residues. This chain's CDR3 is CASSVGWGNEAFF. CDR3 bases: TGTGCCAGCAGCGTAGGGTGGGGAAATGAAGCTTTCTTT.

The chain combines TRBV29-1 with TRBJ1-2; the D is unclear. The CDR3 spans 12 residues. Per the germline V gene, CDR1 is SQVTM and CDR2 is ANQGSEA. V shed 7 bases and J shed 7 bases, with 16 bases lying between them. CDR3 region: CSATASVGGYTF. In nucleotides, the CDR3 is TGCAGCGCCACAGCCTCTGTGGGTGGCTACACCTTC.

The chain links TRBV28 to TRBJ2-5, with D unclear. CDR1 is MDHEN, CDR2 SYDVKM, per germline. The V and J ends lost 3 bases and 0 bases respectively, with 8 bases between them. The length of the CDR3 is 14 residues. The CDR3, as DNA: TGTGCCAGCAGTTTCTTTCGGGACCAAGAGACCCAGTACTTC. Translated, it gives CASSFFRDQETQYF.

The DNA for the CDR3 is TGTGCCAGTAGCCCGGCACTTACGAACTATGGCTACACCTTC. Translated: CASSPALTNYGYTF. The V and J genes are TRBV19 and TRBJ1-2, with no clear D. There are 14 residues in the CDR3. V gave up 6 bases and J gave up 2 bases, with 13 bases separating them. Germline assignment: CDR1 LNHDA and CDR2 SQIVND (reference sequence).

The CDR3 region has the DNA TGTGCCAGTAGTATAACAGGTGCGGCTTTCTTT. Translating gives CASSITGAAFF. The rearrangement uses TRBV19 and TRBJ1-1; tentatively, D is TRBD1 (5 bases). The germline CDR1 and CDR2 sequences are LNHDA and SQIVND (reference sequence). This CDR3 spans 11 amino acids. V shed 2 bases and J shed 11 bases, with 9 bases lying between them.

V and J are TRBV20-1 and TRBJ2-2; no definite D call. Germline CDR1 is DFQATT and CDR2 is SNEGSKA (reference sequence). The CDR3 has 16 residues. V was shortened by 3 bases and J by 2 bases, with 16 bases between the two germline ends. The CDR3 DNA follows: TGCAGTGCTAGTGTCCCCCGGCGACGTAACACCGGGGAGCTGTTTTTT. Translated: CSASVPRRRNTGELFF.

V gene TRBV2 combines with J gene TRBJ1-5; 9 positions match TRBD1. This CDR3 contains 14 residues. V was pared by 4 bases and J by 6 bases, with 4 bases of the junction left unmatched. The germline gives CDR1 SNHLY, CDR2 FYNNEI. CDR3 DNA: TGTGCCAGCAGTGGGACAGGGGCAGCTCAGCCCCAGCATTTT. Residues: CASSGTGAAQPQHF.

The V call is TRBV6-2 or TRBV6-3, the J call TRBJ1-2; tentative D call: TRBD1 (5 bases). CDR3 length: 12 amino acids. Germline CDR1 reads MNHEY; CDR2 reads SVGEGT. The V end was cut by 4 bases, the J end by 7 bases, with 10 bases between. The DNA of the CDR3 is TGTGCCAGCAGTTTTGAAGGGGCTGGCTACACCTTC. The encoded protein is CASSFEGAGYTF.

V and J are TRBV7-9 and TRBJ1-1; 9 nucleotides agree with TRBD1. V lost 5 bases to trimming and J lost 6 bases; unmatched junction nucleotides: 4. The CDR3 length is 13 residues. From germline, CDR1 is SEHNR and CDR2 FQNEAQ (reference sequence). CDR3 nucleotides: TGTGCCAGCAGCCCGACAGGGGGACCTGAAGCTTTCTTT. Translating gives CASSPTGGPEAFF.

The chain joins TRBV3-1 (or the pseudogene TRBV3-2) to TRBJ2-7; the D gene is possibly TRBD1 (5 bases). Germline V gene sequence: CDR1 LGHDT, CDR2 YNNKEL (reference sequence). This CDR3 spans 16 amino acids. The V gene lost 0 bases and the J gene lost 5 bases, with 17 bases spanning the gap. The CDR3 DNA follows: TGTGCCAGCAGCCAAGACCCGACAGTTTACATGGACGAGCAGTACTTC. Translating it yields CASSQDPTVYMDEQYF.

The V and J genes are TRBV13 and TRBJ1-3; 8 positions agree with TRBD1. Unmatched junction bases numbered 11, after V lost 6 bases and J lost 1 base. The germline gives CDR1 PRHDT, CDR2 FYEKMQ (reference sequence). CDR3 length equals 17 residues. The CDR3 spells CASSRTGIGWSGNTIYF. The DNA for the CDR3 is TGTGCCAGCAGTCGGACAGGGATAGGATGGTCTGGAAACACCATATATTTT.

The rearrangement uses TRBV19 and TRBJ2-1, with 9 bases identical to TRBD1. V shed 6 bases and J 4 bases; nucleotides not matched to a gene: 4. Germline-derived CDR1 and CDR2 are LNHDA and SQIVND (reference sequence). This CDR3 has 14 amino acids. The CDR3 here is CASSRGQGYNEQFF. The CDR3 DNA is TGTGCCAGTAGCCGCGGACAGGGGTACAATGAGCAGTTCTTC.

This chain links TRBV27 with TRBJ1-2, with a possible D match to TRBD1 (5 bases). Germline CDR1 reads MNHEY; CDR2 reads SMNVEV (reference sequence). The ends were cut back, 6 bases at V and 4 bases at J, with 12 bases in the middle. The CDR3 consists of 13 residues. This CDR3 is CASSLGPTYGYTF. DNA of the CDR3: TGTGCCAGCAGCCTGGGGCCGACCTATGGCTACACCTTC.

The gene calls are TRBV6-2 or TRBV6-3 and TRBJ2-3; 8 bases agree with TRBD2. The germline V gene has CDR1 MNHEY and CDR2 SVGEGT. The CDR3 consists of 14 residues. V was pared by 2 bases and J by 5 bases, with 3 bases of the junction left unmatched. The CDR3 region has the DNA TGTGCCAGCAGTTACACGGGAGGGCTAGATACGCAGTATTTT. Amino acids: CASSYTGGLDTQYF.

This clone was picked up one time. J is TRBJ1-2 and V is TRBV11-2; the D is unclear. There are 10 residues in the CDR3. Trimming left V 9 bases short and J 5 bases short, with 7 bases between. CDR1 SGHAT and CDR2 FQNNGV come from the germline V gene. Here the CDR3 reads CASGNYGYTF. The CDR3 DNA reads as TGTGCCAGTGGCAATTATGGCTACACCTTC.

The gene calls are TRBV9 and TRBJ2-1; a weak D match, TRBD2 (6 bases). Trimming left V 3 bases short and J 4 bases short, with 14 bases between. CDR3 size: 15 residues. CDR1 and CDR2 from the germline V gene are SGDLS and YYNGEE. CDR3 sequence (DNA): TGTGCCAGCAGCGAGGACTCGGGACTTTACAATGAGCAGTTCTTC. Translating gives CASSEDSGLYNEQFF. Full variable domain (rest looked up from reference TRBV9 and TRBJ2-1): DSGVTQTPKHLITATGQRVTLRCSPRSGDLSVYWYQQSLDQGLQFLIQYYNGEERAKGNILERFSAQQFPDLHSELNLSSLELGDSALYFCASSEDSGLYNEQFFGPGTRLTVL.

V gene TRBV7-2 combines with J gene TRBJ1-4; 9 bases are a match to TRBD1. V trimming: 5 bases; J trimming: 1 base; junction bases outside the gene matches: 2. This CDR3 region has 15 residues. Germline V gives CDR1 SGHTA, CDR2 FQGNSA. CDR3 sequence: CASSGTGITNEKLFF. CDR3 nucleotides: TGTGCCAGCAGCGGGACAGGGATAACTAATGAAAAACTGTTTTTT.

The V gene is TRBV7-9, the J gene TRBJ1-1; D not resolved. The germline CDR1 and CDR2 sequences are SEHNR and FQNEAQ (reference sequence). Trimming left V 4 bases short and J 0 bases short, with 6 bases between. The CDR3 is made up of 13 amino acids. The CDR3 here is CASSSWMNTEAFF. CDR3 sequence (DNA): TGTGCCAGCAGCTCTTGGATGAACACTGAAGCTTTCTTT.